This T cell receptor beta chain was found in a study of blood T cells in healthy people across ages (dated by TCRdb to the mid-2010s). With respect to the entire study: Template switching captured roughly one uniquely barcoded TCR beta cDNA molecule per two T cells in model experiments. The study measured age-related changes in TCR beta repertoire diversity using deep sequencing normalized with unique cDNA molecular identifiers. The donors were divided into four age groups: young (average approximately 17 years), middle-aged (approximately 39), aged (around 59) and long-lived (about 79). The study analyzed two additional independent replicas of 1 million unique cDNA reads from the same blood draw for two donors, one aged 18 to 29 and one aged 80 or older. General conclusions and limits of the study: Because profiling used bulk unsorted PBMCs, naive and antigen-experienced compartments could not be compared conclusively. Compared with the aged group, the long-lived group had more naive CD4+ T cells, fewer expanded clones and increased TCR diversity, a pattern suggesting age selection. Estimates of total diversity based on one million sequenced T cells were regarded as lower bounds and as underestimates. Observed TCR beta diversity correlated strongly with the percentage of naive T cells measured by flow cytometry. As age increased, observed TCR beta diversity per million T cells dropped in a roughly linear way, and a significant reduction was already evident by age about 36. Because the CMV infection status of the donors was unknown, age-related changes in expanded clonotypes may potentially have been confounded.

Library prep was done by 5' RACE. TCRdb names Illumina HiSeq 2500 as the instrument used. The second PCR ran for about 7 to 11 cycles and used a J-beta primer mix along with a sample-barcoded 5' primer. Each TCR beta cDNA molecule received a unique molecular identifier from a template-switch 5' adaptor carrying 12 random nucleotides. Each sample yielded at least 2.5 million CDR3-containing paired-end reads. All of the RNA was converted into first-strand cDNA using the Mint cDNA synthesis kit, with a TRBC-specific oligonucleotide serving as the primer. After uracil-DNA glycosylase treatment, a first 18-cycle PCR used universal primers M1SS and BC2_uni_R on all cDNA. For the original study's pipeline: Normalization of each sample was performed by random selection of 1 million high-quality reads, each carrying a distinct molecular identifier. Reads sharing molecular identifiers were discarded rather than binned into consensus sequences. CDR3 identification, clonotype clustering and error correction used MiTCR with a Q25 quality threshold and the strictest error-elimination algorithm. A nonparametric unseen species model using Euler transformation provided a lower-bound estimate of total TCR beta diversity. The public reads were reprocessed in TCRdb via fastp at Q25 and MiXCR, keeping in-frame beta chains. Each CDR3 protein gets just one entry, which takes the most common genes and DNA from the rows behind it. What appears here as the V and J calls and clone size reflects TCRdb's work, not the paper's. The sample has more than 450,000 distinct CDR3 sequences on record, about 29% of them singletons. The ten largest make up approximately 4% of the sample.

On this clonotype itself: Its specific antigen is unknown. No base quality values were provided; no much bigger clone lies one nucleotide off.

The donors were some 36 Caucasian individuals from Russia, aged roughly 6 to 100 years, who were systemically healthy. Each donor gave approximately 9.3 milliliters of peripheral blood, collected into EDTA-treated Vacutainer tubes. Ficoll-Paque density-gradient centrifugation was used to isolate PBMCs, with at least 6 million obtained per sample. Total RNA, at least 6 micrograms per sample, was extracted from PBMCs with Trizol reagent. For every donor, an aliquot of PBMCs went through flow cytometry to measure the percentages of naive CD45RAhigh/CD27high T cells. The CDR3 contains 14 residues, cysteine and phenylalanine counted. Just CDR3 DNA is preserved here, 42 bases in frame from base 1. The germline V gene yields LGHNA for CDR1 and YSLEER for CDR2. V loses 0 bases of germline sequence and J loses 5 bases, and the interval between the two ends is 10 bases. These records were also assigned to another study, of T cells of mothers and their children. Per that second paper: Donors were nine systemically healthy Caucasian individuals: three mothers and their six children. cDNA synthesis used all of the extracted RNA, with roughly 1.5 ug of RNA in each 15 ul reaction. In the second PCR, the M1S primer introduced both the sample barcodes and 2-4 random nucleotides. Over 8.5 million TCR beta CDR3 reads were obtained for each mother, and around 2.7 million reads were obtained for each child. TCR recombination output is similarly shaped by thymic selection in related and unrelated pairs, with a minor effect exerted by inherited differences. Normalized repertoire overlap was always slightly but never significantly higher in related than unrelated mother-child pairs. No persistent microchimeric T cell clones were detected, at a sensitivity of around 97 clones per million clonotypes. Deep NGS was used in the study to compare the TCR beta repertoires of mothers and children and to look for features that separate related mother-child pairs from unrelated individuals. The mean age was 40 +/- 4 years for the mothers and roughly 11 +/- 4 years for the children. Libraries were sequenced on Illumina HiSeq 2000 with 100+100 nt paired-end reads after adapter ligation with NEBNext reagents. To prevent cross-contamination, the mother and child libraries were prepared a month apart and were sequenced in separate runs. For each donor, somewhere between roughly 450,000 and 2,000,000 distinct TCR beta clonotypes were identified. Naive TCR beta clonotypes were estimated from low-frequency clonotypes matched to each donor's FACS-determined naive share, without sorting.

The chain is encoded by TRBV4-3 joined to TRBJ1-1; TRBD1 is possibly the D segment (5 matching bases). Sample: blood. The sequence derives from a boy between 2 and 10 years old in good health. The CDR3 reads CASSQERQRTEAFF. The nucleotide sequence reads as follows: TGCGCCAGCAGCCAAGAGCGACAGAGGACTGAAGCTTTCTTT.